This T cell receptor beta chain was documented in a study of technical replicates of blood from a few donors. Sequenced by immunoSEQ multiplex PCR; TCRdb stores in-frame clones only, minus some. The sample yields tens of thousands of clones, 91% seen once. The CDR3 is 14 residues long. The trim removed 4 bases at V and 2 bases at J, leaving 6 bases unmatched. The germline V gene encodes CDR1 GTSNPN and CDR2 SVGIG (reference sequence). The clonotype comes from a human donor in good health. Some clones in this sample may be carry-over from other donors' samples. The genes are TRBV30 and TRBJ2-3; TRBD2 aligns across 7 bases. Sequencing input: PBMCs. The DNA of the CDR3 is TGTGCCTGGAACTTAGCGGGCCTCACAGATACGCAGTATTTT. Encoded protein: CAWNLAGLTDTQYF. Full variable domain (missing parts from reference TRBV30 and TRBJ2-3): SQTIHQWPATLVQPVGSPLSLECTVEGTSNPNLYWYRQAAGRGLQLLFYSVGIGQISSEVPQNLSASRPQDRQFILSSKKLLLSDSGFYLCAWNLAGLTDTQYFGPGTRLTVL.